Listed below are T cell receptor beta chains from one sample, sequenced in a study of T cells in Graves' hyperthyroidism and ophthalmopathy. TCRdb re-called the multiplex PCR reads through MiXCR, storing one row per CDR3 protein. The sample records hundreds of thousands of distinct CDR3 sequences, approximately 24% being singletons. Sample: blood. These receptors came from a woman aged 25 to 39 with Graves' ophthalmopathy. The CDR3 runs from the conserved cysteine through the conserved F or W. D genes are given only for firm matches. Rows may omit the clone size; those that give it use once, few, many or a size class.

clone_size j_call v_call d_call cdr3_aa cdr3_nt
. TRBJ2-5 TRBV12-3/TRBV12-4 . CASSLWGGRAQETQYF TGTGCCAGCAGTTTATGGGGGGGGCGCGCACAAGAGACCCAGTACTTC
few TRBJ1-6 TRBV20-1 . CSARRGNGTSPLHF TGCAGTGCTAGACGTGGGAACGGAACTTCACCCCTCCACTTT
. TRBJ1-2 TRBV12-3/TRBV12-4 . CASSPPGRYGYTF TGTGCCAGCAGTCCCCCAGGGAGGTATGGCTACACCTTC
many TRBJ1-6 TRBV25-1 TRBD1 CASSAPGTGHNSPLHF TGTGCCAGCAGTGCCCCCGGGACAGGGCATAATTCACCCCTCCACTTT
many TRBJ1-5 TRBV5-1 TRBD1 CASSLVVLAGGQPQHF TGCGCCAGCAGCTTGGTGGTTTTGGCAGGGGGACAGCCCCAGCATTTT
few TRBJ2-2 TRBV10-3 . CAISGTGHNTGELFF TGTGCCATCAGTGGAACAGGTCACAACACCGGGGAGCTGTTTTTT
many TRBJ1-6 TRBV12-3/TRBV12-4 . CASSLRIWGDSPLHF TGTGCCAGCAGTTTACGGATCTGGGGAGATTCACCCCTCCACTTT
many TRBJ2-7 TRBV6-2/TRBV6-3 . CASTPGHSYEQYF TGTGCCAGCACCCCCGGACACTCCTACGAGCAGTACTTC
. TRBJ1-1 TRBV6-1 . CASSPTGDYTEAFF TGTGCCAGCAGTCCGACAGGCGACTACACTGAAGCTTTCTTT
. TRBJ2-5 TRBV2 TRBD2 CASILGGLAGGETQYF TGTGCCAGCATTCTAGGGGGACTAGCGGGAGGAGAGACCCAGTACTTC
many TRBJ2-7 TRBV6-5 TRBD1 CASTDGQGAMQYF TGTGCCAGCACCGACGGACAGGGGGCTATGCAGTACTTC
many TRBJ1-2 TRBV6-5 . CASSYSRGHLYGYTF TGTGCCAGCAGTTACTCGAGGGGCCACCTATATGGCTACACCTTC
many TRBJ1-5 TRBV15 . CATSSGGYQPQHF TGTGCCACCAGCAGCGGGGGGTATCAGCCCCAGCATTTT
many TRBJ1-2 TRBV4-1 . CASSQILGRMINYGYTF TGCGCCAGCAGCCAAATACTGGGACGGATGATTAACTATGGCTACACCTTC
many TRBJ1-1 TRBV20-1 TRBD1 CSAPPRQGNTEAFF TGCAGTGCTCCCCCAAGACAGGGGAACACTGAAGCTTTCTTT
. TRBJ2-7 TRBV18 TRBD2 CASSPSSGPYEQYF TGTGCCAGCTCACCATCTAGCGGCCCCTACGAGCAGTACTTC
many TRBJ2-5 TRBV10-2 . CASRQDETQYF TGCGCCAGTAGACAGGACGAGACCCAGTACTTC
many TRBJ1-3 TRBV12-3/TRBV12-4 TRBD1 CASRSTGGGNTIYF TGTGCCAGCAGGTCGACAGGGGGTGGAAACACCATATATTTT
. TRBJ2-7 TRBV6-5 . CASSYSGVGGNYEQYF TGTGCCAGCAGTTACTCGGGGGTCGGAGGAAACTACGAGCAGTACTTC
many TRBJ1-2 TRBV28 . CASSKRGRIYGYTF TGTGCCAGCAGTAAACGGGGACGGATCTATGGCTACACCTTC
many TRBJ2-7 TRBV6-5 . CASSYMGDTGEQYF TGTGCCAGCAGTTACATGGGGGATACGGGGGAGCAGTACTTC
. TRBJ2-6 TRBV27 . CASRGRISGANVLTF TGTGCCAGCAGGGGTCGGATCTCTGGGGCCAACGTCCTGACTTTC
few TRBJ2-7 TRBV12-3/TRBV12-4 . CASSQTHYEQYF TGTGCCAGCAGCCAGACGCACTACGAGCAGTACTTC
many TRBJ1-2 TRBV20-1 . CSALDSYGYTF TGCAGTGCTCTAGACAGTTATGGCTACACCTTC
many TRBJ2-7 TRBV20-1 TRBD1 CSARPGQGIDEQYF TGCAGTGCCCGACCGGGACAGGGTATAGACGAGCAGTACTTC
. TRBJ1-2 TRBV6-2/TRBV6-3 . CASSYPGKYDYTF TGTGCCAGCAGTTACCCGGGCAAATATGACTACACCTTC
many TRBJ1-1 TRBV5-1 TRBD1 CASRRDRGNTEAFF TGCGCCAGCAGACGGGACAGGGGTAACACTGAAGCTTTCTTT
many TRBJ1-5 TRBV25-1 . CASSDQQGNQPQHF TGTGCCAGCAGTGACCAACAGGGTAACCAGCCCCAGCATTTT
many TRBJ2-7 TRBV16 . CASSPQWPSYEQYF TGTGCCAGCAGCCCTCAGTGGCCCTCCTACGAGCAGTACTTC
many TRBJ2-7 TRBV29-1 . CSVVDGTEVYEQYF TGCAGCGTCGTTGACGGGACGGAGGTTTACGAGCAGTACTTC
. TRBJ1-2 TRBV6-1 . CASGTTSGGYTF TGTGCCAGCGGAACGACTTCTGGGGGCTACACCTTC
. TRBJ1-5 TRBV19 . CASSVHISNQPQHF TGTGCCAGTAGTGTACACATTAGCAATCAGCCCCAGCATTTT
many TRBJ2-5 TRBV6-1 . CASIGAQETQYF TGTGCCAGCATCGGTGCCCAAGAGACCCAGTACTTC
many TRBJ1-5 TRBV2 . CASTLNRGDQPQHF TGTGCCAGCACTCTCAATCGCGGGGATCAGCCCCAGCATTTT
. TRBJ1-1 TRBV12-3/TRBV12-4 TRBD1 CASSSTGGGMNTEAFF TGTGCCAGCAGTTCCACAGGGGGGGGGATGAACACTGAAGCTTTCTTT
. TRBJ1-1 TRBV2 . CASRGTVEAFF TGTGCCAGCAGAGGGACGGTAGAAGCTTTCTTT
many TRBJ1-2 TRBV4-3 . CASSQGGGQFGYTF TGCGCCAGCAGCCAAGGGGGAGGACAGTTTGGCTACACCTTC
many TRBJ1-2 TRBV6-5 TRBD1 CASSYSPRDRGYGYTF TGTGCCAGCAGTTACTCGCCCCGGGACAGGGGCTATGGCTACACCTTC
many TRBJ1-2 TRBV28 . CASSSPPGRLNYGYTF TGTGCCAGCAGTTCCCCCCCGGGCAGGCTTAACTATGGCTACACCTTC
many TRBJ1-2 TRBV10-3 TRBD1 CAISEGTGAHYGYTF TGTGCCATCAGTGAGGGGACAGGGGCACACTATGGCTACACCTTC
. TRBJ1-5 TRBV12-3/TRBV12-4 . CASSLWGFQPQHF TGTGCCAGCAGTTTATGGGGGTTCCAGCCCCAGCATTTT
many TRBJ1-1 TRBV25-1 TRBD1 CASSYGQGDANTEAFF TGTGCCAGCAGTTACGGACAGGGTGACGCGAACACTGAAGCTTTCTTT
many TRBJ1-2 TRBV28 . CASSLQGPGYTF TGTGCCAGCAGTTTACAAGGGCCTGGCTACACCTTC
. TRBJ1-1 TRBV19 . CASSIDLAANTEAFF TGTGCCAGTAGTATAGACTTGGCGGCCAACACTGAAGCTTTCTTT
many TRBJ2-7 TRBV12-3/TRBV12-4 TRBD2 CASTIAGGPYEQYF TGTGCCAGCACCATAGCGGGGGGCCCCTACGAGCAGTACTTC
many TRBJ1-2 TRBV20-1 TRBD1 CSARVGTGGRYGYTF TGCAGTGCTAGAGTCGGGACAGGGGGCCGCTATGGCTACACCTTC
. TRBJ1-1 TRBV20-1 TRBD1 CSARGGDRTFTEAFF TGCAGTGCTAGAGGGGGGGACAGGACGTTCACTGAAGCTTTCTTT
. TRBJ1-1 TRBV6-5 TRBD1 CASSYSSDRGLTFF TGTGCCAGCAGTTACTCGAGTGACAGGGGGCTTACCTTTTTT
. TRBJ2-2 TRBV3-1 . CASSHAGYTGELFF TGTGCCAGCAGCCACGCAGGGTACACCGGGGAGCTGTTTTTT
few TRBJ2-7 TRBV28 . CASGWDDEQYF TGTGCCAGCGGCTGGGACGACGAGCAGTACTTC
few TRBJ1-2 TRBV3-1 . CASSPDERGGYTF TGTGCCAGCAGCCCGGACGAGAGGGGGGGCTACACCTTC
. TRBJ2-7 TRBV11-2 TRBD2 CASSSLAVIYEQYF TGTGCCAGCAGCTCGCTAGCGGTTATCTACGAGCAGTACTTC
few TRBJ1-2 TRBV30 . CAWSRWGSSNYGYTF TGTGCCTGGAGCAGATGGGGCAGCTCTAACTATGGCTACACCTTC
. TRBJ2-6 TRBV29-1 . CSVDKGANVLTF TGCAGCGTTGATAAAGGGGCCAACGTCCTGACTTTC
many TRBJ1-4 TRBV25-1 TRBD1 CASRTGVEKLFF TGTGCCAGCAGGACAGGGGTCGAAAAACTGTTTTTT
few TRBJ1-3 TRBV6-1 . CASILRRTFGNTIYF TGTGCCAGCATCCTCCGGCGGACATTTGGAAACACCATATATTTT
many TRBJ2-7 TRBV10-3 . CAISRIQDHIREQYF TGTGCCATCAGCCGAATCCAGGACCATATACGAGAGCAGTACTTC
many TRBJ1-1 TRBV29-1 TRBD1 CSVDRQGSNTEAFF TGCAGCGTTGACAGACAGGGATCGAACACTGAAGCTTTCTTT